The next 13 T cell receptor beta chains were all read from a single sample in a study of T and B cells in COVID-19 patients. Blood genomic DNA input for TRB amplification was roughly 250-550 ng. BIOMED2 TRB-A/B primer pools were used in multiplex TRB PCR. TCRdb called the multiplex PCR reads again in MiXCR, with one record for every CDR3 protein. Of some 8,400 distinct CDR3 sequences detected, 26% appear once; the ten largest clones hold 15% to 20%. Sequencing used blood. The receptor source for this set is a human donor with active COVID-19.

Remarks on this clonotype: A much bigger clone sits one base away, suggesting this may be a read error. CDR3 in DNA: TGTGCCAGCCAAGCGGGGTTAGGGGAGCAGTTCTTC. Protein sequence: CASQAGLGEQFF. The rearrangement joins TRBV27 to TRBJ2-1; 7 bases are a match to TRBD2. CDR1 MNHEY and CDR2 SMNVEV come from the germline V gene (reference sequence). This CDR3 spans 12 amino acids. V was pared by 8 bases and J by 10 bases, with 8 bases of the junction left unmatched.

For the CDR3, the DNA is TGTGCCAGCAGTTTCAGGGGGCCGTATGAAAAACTGTTTTTT. Amino acid sequence: CASSFRGPYEKLFF. The rearrangement links TRBV27 to TRBJ1-4; 8 bases agree with TRBD1. The CDR3 runs 14 residues. CDR1 and CDR2 (germline): MNHEY, SMNVEV (reference sequence). The V segment lost 3 bases and the J segment 6 bases; nucleotides outside the gene matches: 3.

This clonotype showed up just a few times. V usage is TRBV18 and J usage is TRBJ1-2, with a possible D match to TRBD1 (5 bases). V was shortened by 6 bases and J by 4 bases, with 18 bases between the two germline ends. This CDR3 is 15 amino acids long. In germline, CDR1 is KGHSH, CDR2 LQKENI. CDR3 region: CASSSGHPETYGYTF. The CDR3 region has the DNA TGTGCCAGCTCCTCGGGGCATCCAGAGACCTATGGCTACACCTTC.

A note on this clonotype: This may be a read error, as it is one base from a much larger clone. The chain recombines TRBV6-1 with TRBJ1-5; D is uncertain. The germline V and J ends were trimmed by 2 bases and 4 bases, with 3 bases remaining between them. Looked up from germline, CDR1 is MNHNS and CDR2 is SASEGT. The CDR3 totals 12 residues. CDR3 coding DNA: TGTGCCAGCAGTGAAAGGAATCAGCCCCAGCATTTT. Its protein product is CASSERNQPQHF.

The chain is built from TRBV10-3 and TRBJ2-7; D is possibly TRBD1 (6 bases). The germline CDR1 and CDR2 sequences are ENHRY and SYGVKD. V lost 6 bases and J lost 7, with 16 bases in between. This CDR3 has 13 residues. The CDR3 DNA is TGTGCCATCAGCGGGGCAGGGGTTGTGGAGCAGTACTTC. Encoded protein: CAISGAGVVEQYF.

This clonotype was observed a handful of times. V is TRBV7-2 and J is TRBJ2-3, with 10 bases matching TRBD1. The V gene end was trimmed by 4 bases and the J gene end by 4 bases; junction bases not matched to a gene: 8. The CDR3 length is 16 residues. The germline CDR1 and CDR2 sequences are SGHTA and FQGNSA. The CDR3 sequence is CASSSSTGTGADTQYF. Written as DNA, the CDR3 is TGTGCCAGCAGCTCTTCCACCGGGACAGGGGCAGATACGCAGTATTTT.

The table lists this clonotype with many counts. This rearrangement joins TRBV6-2 or TRBV6-3 to TRBJ2-7; TRBD1 is a possible D gene (5 bases). This CDR3 region has 11 residues. The germline gives CDR1 MNHEY, CDR2 SVGEGT. Trimming pared 6 bases from V and 11 bases from J, leaving 14 bases between. The CDR3 loop reads CASSYGRGEYF. The CDR3 DNA reads as TGTGCCAGCAGCTACGGAAGGGGCGAGTACTTC.

This clonotype has at least ten counts. The rearrangement links TRBV13 to TRBJ1-4; D ambiguous. V was trimmed by 5 bases and J by 1 base, leaving 17 bases between them. The germline V gene encodes CDR1 PRHDT and CDR2 FYEKMQ (reference sequence). The CDR3 has 17 residues. CDR3 loop: CASSRGTRAGTNEKLFF. CDR3 nucleotides: TGTGCCAGCAGCCGAGGCACGAGGGCAGGAACTAATGAAAAACTGTTTTTT. The full variable domain, its missing parts supplied by reference TRBV13 and TRBJ1-4, is AAGVIQSPRHLIKEKRETATLKCYPIPRHDTVYWYQQGPGQDPQFLISFYEKMQSDKGSIPDRFSAQQFSDYHSELNMSSLELGDSALYFCASSRGTRAGTNEKLFFGSGTQLSVL.

The chain links TRBV7-9 to TRBJ2-7, with TRBD1 as a possible D gene (6 bases). This CDR3 region has 15 residues. Germline CDR1 SEHNR, CDR2 FQNEAQ (reference sequence). The germline V and J ends were trimmed by 6 bases and 2 bases, with 17 bases remaining between them. Here the CDR3 reads CASRDRGGRAYEQYF. The CDR3 region has the DNA TGTGCCAGCAGGGACAGAGGTGGAAGAGCCTACGAGCAGTACTTC.

The V call is TRBV20-1, the J call TRBJ2-5, with 11 positions matching TRBD2. The germline gives CDR1 DFQATT, CDR2 SNEGSKA (reference sequence). The J segment lost 4 bases and the V segment lost 6 bases, leaving 10 bases of the junction unmatched. This CDR3 has 15 residues. The CDR3: CSANGVAGGIETQYF. The DNA for the CDR3 is TGCAGTGCCAACGGAGTAGCGGGAGGGATAGAGACCCAGTACTTC.

The sample holds a few counts of this clonotype. The gene calls are TRBV9 and TRBJ2-1; 9 bases map to TRBD2. J was trimmed by 3 bases and V by 3 bases; bases with no gene match: 7. Germline CDR1 and CDR2: SGDLS and YYNGEE. The CDR3 has 16 amino acids. CDR3 sequence: CASSGPTSGGYNEQFF. For the CDR3, the DNA is TGTGCCAGCAGCGGACCGACTAGCGGAGGCTACAATGAGCAGTTCTTC.

The V and J genes are TRBV12-3 or TRBV12-4 and TRBJ1-2; D might be TRBD1 (5 bases). This CDR3 region has 14 residues. Trimming took 5 bases from V and 2 from J, leaving 12 bases between them. CDR3 sequence: CASSRDLQNYGYTF. CDR3 coding DNA: TGTGCCAGCAGTAGGGACCTTCAAAACTATGGCTACACCTTC.

The sample holds a few counts of this clonotype. The rearrangement links TRBV18 to TRBJ1-5; no clear D gene. Germline CDR1 is KGHSH and CDR2 is LQKENI. Trimming shortened V by 2 bases and J by 4 bases, and 9 bases separated the two germline ends. This CDR3 spans 14 amino acids. CDR3 in amino acids: CASSPGRNNQPQHF. DNA of the CDR3: TGTGCCAGCTCACCAGGTCGGAATAATCAGCCCCAGCATTTT.